This T cell receptor beta chain was retrieved from a study of Ad26.COV2.S vaccination and SARS-CoV-2 variants. Only in-frame clones appear in the TCRdb table, and some are missing; sequencing was by immunoSEQ multiplex PCR. The sample includes hundreds of thousands of clones, roughly four fifths of them seen just once. Specified treatment: roughly 18 received Ad26.COV2.S at low or high dose, single or two shots; a few received placebo; per-sample allocation not given. At day 63 after the first vaccine or placebo injection, samples were drawn. Germline lookup yields CDR1 MNHEY and CDR2 SMNVEV (reference sequence). V trimming: 4 bases; J trimming: 4 bases; junction bases outside the gene matches: 7. The CDR3 has 15 amino acids.

Sequenced material: peripheral blood, taken in a trial of Ad26.COV2.S vaccine versus placebo. This TCR came from a person between 18 and 59 years old who received the Ad26.COV2.S COVID-19 vaccine or a placebo. The chain employs TRBV27 and TRBJ1-2, with 9 positions matching TRBD1. CDR3: CASSSGQGRPYGYTF. The CDR3, as DNA: TGTGCCAGCAGTTCTGGACAGGGGAGGCCCTATGGCTACACCTTC.